This is a list of T cell receptor beta chains from one sample in a study of identical twins. TCRdb independently ran MiXCR on the 5' RACE reads; one entry per CDR3 protein. In the table there are hundreds of thousands of distinct CDR3 sequences, roughly 18% of which are singletons. These same records also appear under a second study, on T cells expressing NK-cell markers.

The sample taken for sequencing was PBMCs. The receptors originated from a woman in her late teens or twenties in good health. CDR3s include the opening cysteine and the closing phenylalanine or tryptophan. Each record gives: V gene, clone size, D gene, J gene, CDR3 DNA, CDR3 protein. The D gene is left open where the match is weak. The listing skips clone size in some rows; elsewhere it reads once, few, many or a size class.

v_gene: TRBV5-1
abundance: -
d_gene: TRBD2
j_gene: TRBJ2-3
CDR3nt: TGCGCCAGCAGCACCCCTACTAGCGGGAGAGCGGATACGCAGTATTTT
CDR3aa: CASSTPTSGRADTQYF

v_gene: TRBV5-1
abundance: many
d_gene: -
j_gene: TRBJ1-1
CDR3nt: TGCGCCAGCAGCTACTTACCGGACGGTGAGGCTTTCTTT
CDR3aa: CASSYLPDGEAFF

v_gene: TRBV7-8
abundance: many
d_gene: TRBD1
j_gene: TRBJ1-6
CDR3nt: TGTGCCAGCAGAAGGGGGCGCCGATCACCCCTCCACTTT
CDR3aa: CASRRGRRSPLHF

v_gene: TRBV20-1
abundance: -
d_gene: -
j_gene: TRBJ2-1
CDR3nt: TGCAGTGCTAGAGGTAGCGGCCAGACCTCTTACAATGAGCAGTTCTTC
CDR3aa: CSARGSGQTSYNEQFF

v_gene: TRBV10-3
abundance: -
d_gene: -
j_gene: TRBJ2-7
CDR3nt: TGTGCCACCAGCCCTGGACTCGCCACCTACGAGCAGTACTTC
CDR3aa: CATSPGLATYEQYF

v_gene: TRBV5-1
abundance: -
d_gene: TRBD2
j_gene: TRBJ2-1
CDR3nt: TGCGCCAGCAGCTCCCTAGCGGGGGCAGCGGGTGGTAATGAGCAGTTCTTC
CDR3aa: CASSSLAGAAGGNEQFF

v_gene: TRBV20-1
abundance: few
d_gene: TRBD2
j_gene: TRBJ2-7
CDR3nt: TGCAGTGCTGCCGCAGCGGGGAACGAGCAGTACTTC
CDR3aa: CSAAAAGNEQYF

v_gene: TRBV5-1
abundance: -
d_gene: -
j_gene: TRBJ2-7
CDR3nt: TGCGCCAGCAGTTTCGACATCCACGAGCAGTACTTC
CDR3aa: CASSFDIHEQYF

v_gene: TRBV12-3/TRBV12-4
abundance: many
d_gene: -
j_gene: TRBJ2-1
CDR3nt: TGTGCCAGCACTAGTTTTATCAATGAGCAGTTCTTC
CDR3aa: CASTSFINEQFF

v_gene: TRBV5-1
abundance: -
d_gene: -
j_gene: TRBJ2-3
CDR3nt: TGCGCCAGCAGCGGTCAGGCGGCGCCAGATACGCAGTATTTT
CDR3aa: CASSGQAAPDTQYF

v_gene: TRBV27
abundance: -
d_gene: TRBD2
j_gene: TRBJ2-1
CDR3nt: TGTGCCAGCAGTTTATCCGGGACTACCTGGGGCAATGAGCAGTTCTTC
CDR3aa: CASSLSGTTWGNEQFF

v_gene: TRBV20-1
abundance: -
d_gene: -
j_gene: TRBJ2-5
CDR3nt: TGCAGTGCTAGACACACCCGGGAGACCCAGTACTTC
CDR3aa: CSARHTRETQYF

v_gene: TRBV5-6
abundance: -
d_gene: -
j_gene: TRBJ2-5
CDR3nt: TGTGCCAGCAGCTCTCGACAGAGAGAGTACTTC
CDR3aa: CASSSRQREYF

v_gene: TRBV7-2
abundance: -
d_gene: -
j_gene: TRBJ2-2
CDR3nt: TGTGCCAGCAGCTTAAGGGGGACCCAGTCCGGGGAGCTGTTTTTT
CDR3aa: CASSLRGTQSGELFF

v_gene: TRBV12-3/TRBV12-4
abundance: few
d_gene: -
j_gene: TRBJ2-3
CDR3nt: TGTGCCAGCAGGTTAGAAGCCCCCGATACGCAGTATTTT
CDR3aa: CASRLEAPDTQYF

v_gene: TRBV7-2
abundance: many
d_gene: -
j_gene: TRBJ2-7
CDR3nt: TGTGCCAGCAGCTTAGCATATGGATCCCCCGAGCAGTACTTC
CDR3aa: CASSLAYGSPEQYF

v_gene: TRBV29-1
abundance: -
d_gene: TRBD2
j_gene: TRBJ2-1
CDR3nt: TGCAGCGTCAAACCCCCGACTAGCGGGTCCCCCAATGAGCAGTTCTTC
CDR3aa: CSVKPPTSGSPNEQFF

v_gene: TRBV5-4
abundance: few
d_gene: -
j_gene: TRBJ2-3
CDR3nt: TGTGCCAGCAGCTTTCGAAGGGCTACAGATACGCAGTATTTT
CDR3aa: CASSFRRATDTQYF

v_gene: TRBV27
abundance: -
d_gene: TRBD2
j_gene: TRBJ2-1
CDR3nt: TGTGCCAGCAGTTTATGGGTGGGGGGGAATCGCCATGAGCAGTTCTTC
CDR3aa: CASSLWVGGNRHEQFF

v_gene: TRBV25-1
abundance: -
d_gene: -
j_gene: TRBJ2-2
CDR3nt: TGTGCCAGCAGTGAGGGTACCACCGGGGAGCTGTTTTTT
CDR3aa: CASSEGTTGELFF

v_gene: TRBV20-1
abundance: -
d_gene: TRBD1
j_gene: TRBJ1-2
CDR3nt: TGCAGTGCTGACGTTAGGGACAGGGGGCTAGGCTACACCTTC
CDR3aa: CSADVRDRGLGYTF

v_gene: TRBV9
abundance: few
d_gene: -
j_gene: TRBJ1-1
CDR3nt: TGTGCCAGCAGCATCTCACCGGGCAGGTCTGAAGCTTTCTTT
CDR3aa: CASSISPGRSEAFF

v_gene: TRBV12-3/TRBV12-4
abundance: -
d_gene: -
j_gene: TRBJ1-1
CDR3nt: TGTGCCAGCAGTTTAGCATTGAACTCTGAAGCTTTCTTT
CDR3aa: CASSLALNSEAFF

v_gene: TRBV7-9
abundance: -
d_gene: -
j_gene: TRBJ2-7
CDR3nt: TGTGCCAGCAGCTTAGTGGCAGACGGCGAGCAGTACTTC
CDR3aa: CASSLVADGEQYF

v_gene: TRBV12-3/TRBV12-4
abundance: many
d_gene: -
j_gene: TRBJ2-3
CDR3nt: TGTGCCAGCAGTTTACAGGGAACGCAGTATTTT
CDR3aa: CASSLQGTQYF

v_gene: TRBV6-4
abundance: few
d_gene: -
j_gene: TRBJ1-3
CDR3nt: TGTGCCAGCAGCCCTCGAGTCCGCGGTGGGGGGCTTGTAAACACCATATATTTT
CDR3aa: CASSPRVRGGGLVNTIYF

v_gene: TRBV20-1
abundance: few
d_gene: TRBD1
j_gene: TRBJ1-1
CDR3nt: TGCAGTGCTACCGGGACAGGGATTAGTGAAGCTTTCTTT
CDR3aa: CSATGTGISEAFF

v_gene: TRBV10-3
abundance: -
d_gene: -
j_gene: TRBJ2-3
CDR3nt: TGTGCCATCAGTGATTCTCGAGATACGCAGTATTTT
CDR3aa: CAISDSRDTQYF

v_gene: TRBV7-9
abundance: -
d_gene: -
j_gene: TRBJ2-5
CDR3nt: TGTGCCAGCAGCGCCGCGGACGGCTTCTACGACCAAGAGACCCAGTACTTC
CDR3aa: CASSAADGFYDQETQYF

v_gene: TRBV20-1
abundance: -
d_gene: -
j_gene: TRBJ2-7
CDR3nt: TGCAGTGCTAGTCTTTACTACGAGCAGTACTTC
CDR3aa: CSASLYYEQYF

v_gene: TRBV20-1
abundance: -
d_gene: -
j_gene: TRBJ2-3
CDR3nt: TGCAGTGCCACTTGGCCGGGATCAGATACGCAGTATTTT
CDR3aa: CSATWPGSDTQYF

v_gene: TRBV20-1
abundance: -
d_gene: -
j_gene: TRBJ2-5
CDR3nt: TGCAGTGCTTCCCGGACTAACCAAGAGACCCAGTACTTC
CDR3aa: CSASRTNQETQYF

v_gene: TRBV12-3/TRBV12-4
abundance: few
d_gene: -
j_gene: TRBJ2-7
CDR3nt: TGTGCCAGCAGATCAGAACAGGGTCTCAACGAGCAGTACTTC
CDR3aa: CASRSEQGLNEQYF

v_gene: TRBV4-1
abundance: -
d_gene: TRBD1
j_gene: TRBJ1-5
CDR3nt: TGCGCCAGCAGCCAAGAGGTAACAGGGGGCTTTCAGCCCCAGCATTTT
CDR3aa: CASSQEVTGGFQPQHF